This record covers a single T cell receptor beta chain. The antigen remains unidentified. The entry originates in a study of cytomegalovirus exposure and HLA in healthy donors. The PCR contained 60 Vbeta and 13 Jbeta primers. Produced via immunoSEQ multiplex PCR; TCRdb's table is partial and in-frame only. The table includes approximately 160,000 clones, 68% detected once. This CDR3 is 14 amino acids long. Trimming stripped 3 bases from V and 6 bases from J, with 12 bases between. The germline gives CDR1 LNHDA, CDR2 SQIVND (reference sequence). Study-wide points: Reports state that TCR beta sequences accurately predicted most subjects' HLA-A and HLA-B alleles. In a later analysis, TCR beta V- and J-gene trimming showed a link to a missense DCLRE1C variant.

The sequencing sample was made of PBMCs. V usage is TRBV19 and J usage is TRBJ2-4; D is ambiguous. This TCR was recovered from a woman aged 40-49 years in good health and CMV-seropositive. CDR3 nucleotide sequence: TGTGCCAGTAGTATCGATCCGGCAGGAAACATTCAGTACTTC. Protein: CASSIDPAGNIQYF. The variable domain in full, with the rest retrieved from reference TRBV19 and TRBJ2-4, is DGGITQSPKYLFRKEGQNVTLSCEQNLNHDAMYWYRQDPGQGLRLIYYSQIVNDFQKGDIAEGYSVSREKKESFPLTVTSAQKNPTAFYLCASSIDPAGNIQYFGAGTRLSVL.